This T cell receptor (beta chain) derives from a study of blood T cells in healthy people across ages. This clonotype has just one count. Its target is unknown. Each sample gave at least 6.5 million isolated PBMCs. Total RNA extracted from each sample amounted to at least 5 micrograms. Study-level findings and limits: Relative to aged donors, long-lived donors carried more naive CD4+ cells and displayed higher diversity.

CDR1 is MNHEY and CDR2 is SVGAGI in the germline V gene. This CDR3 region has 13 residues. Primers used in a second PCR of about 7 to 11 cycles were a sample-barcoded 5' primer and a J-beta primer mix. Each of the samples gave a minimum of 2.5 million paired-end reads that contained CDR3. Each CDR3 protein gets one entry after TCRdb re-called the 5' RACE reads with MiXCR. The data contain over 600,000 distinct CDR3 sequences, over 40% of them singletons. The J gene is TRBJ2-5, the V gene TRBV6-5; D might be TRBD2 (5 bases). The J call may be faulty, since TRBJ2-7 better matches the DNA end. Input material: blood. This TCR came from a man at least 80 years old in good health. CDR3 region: CASWRPRTSEQYF. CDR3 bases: TGTGCCAGCTGGAGGCCCAGAACGTCCGAGCAGTACTTC.